The 7 T cell receptor beta chains below all came from one sample that was sequenced in a study of cytomegalovirus exposure and HLA in healthy donors. The PCR made use of 60 Vbeta and 13 Jbeta primers. Sequenced by immunoSEQ multiplex PCR; TCRdb stores in-frame clones only, minus some. The sample consists of about 120,000 clones, more than 60% of them appearing once. The sample was PBMCs. Receptors were obtained from a woman aged 40 to 50 in good health and CMV-seronegative.

In this sample, this clone turned up once. This chain joins TRBV5-1 and TRBJ2-3; 7 nucleotides line up with TRBD1. With 0 bases clipped from V and 2 bases from J, the junction kept 3 bases outside the gene matches. This CDR3 is built from 15 residues. CDR1 is SGHRS and CDR2 is YFSETQ in the germline V gene. As DNA, the CDR3 is TGCGCCAGCAGCTTGGGGGGGACAGCCACAGATACGCAGTATTTT. Translated: CASSLGGTATDTQYF.

The rearrangement joins TRBV5-5 to TRBJ1-2; possible D gene TRBD1, 6 bases. The CDR3 totals 14 residues. Germline CDR1 SGHKS, CDR2 YYEKEE (reference sequence). The V end was cut by 4 bases, the J end by 2 bases, with 12 bases between. CDR3 region: CASSGAGTNYGYTF. The CDR3 nucleotides are TGTGCCAGCAGCGGGGCCGGGACAAACTATGGCTACACCTTC.

This chain links TRBV18 with TRBJ2-1, with TRBD2 matching over 7 bases. The germline CDR1 and CDR2 sequences are KGHSH and LQKENI. The CDR3 runs 16 residues. The junction had 8 bases not matched to a gene; V was cut back by 4 bases and J by 2 bases. The CDR3 DNA reads TGTGCCAGCTCACTGTTCGGGGCGGGAGCCTACAATGAGCAGTTCTTC. This encodes CASSLFGAGAYNEQFF.

In this sample, this clone turned up a few times. The chain couples TRBV7-2 to TRBJ1-2; 9 bases fit TRBD1. Unmatched junction bases numbered 5, after V lost 2 bases and J lost 4 bases. The CDR3 is 15 amino acids. CDR1 and CDR2 (germline): SGHTA, FQGNSA. The CDR3 bases are TGTGCCAGCAGCTTAAGGGAGACAGGGGGCTATGGCTACACCTTC. It encodes CASSLRETGGYGYTF.

This CDR3 reads CASSTHRGDGYTF. The CDR3, as DNA: TGTGCCAGTAGTACTCACAGGGGGGATGGCTACACCTTC. The J gene is TRBJ1-2, the V gene TRBV19; TRBD1 matches at 8 bases. After removal of 4 bases from V and 6 bases from J, the junction contained 4 bases not matched to a gene. CDR1 and CDR2 (germline): LNHDA, SQIVND (reference sequence). The CDR3 spans 13 residues.

This chain connects TRBV7-9 to TRBJ1-1, with 9 nucleotides matching TRBD1. The trim removed 3 bases at V and 5 bases at J, leaving 4 bases unmatched. CDR1 SEHNR and CDR2 FQNEAQ come from the germline V gene (reference sequence). The CDR3 totals 14 residues. The CDR3 sequence: CASSFYRGPTEAFF. CDR3 in DNA: TGTGCCAGCAGCTTTTACAGGGGGCCAACTGAAGCTTTCTTT.

The chain uses TRBV4-2 and TRBJ2-1; 8 nucleotides align to TRBD2. The trim removed 4 bases at V and 2 bases at J, leaving 10 bases unmatched. CDR1 is LGHNA and CDR2 is YNFKEQ in the germline V gene. CDR3 length: 17 residues. The CDR3 loop is CASSLSSLAGPYNEQFF. The CDR3 nucleotides are TGTGCCAGCAGCCTAAGCTCTTTAGCGGGACCCTACAATGAGCAGTTCTTC.